This T cell receptor beta chain was retrieved from a study of cytomegalovirus exposure and HLA in healthy donors (dated by TCRdb to about 2017). Looking at the study overall: An earlier analysis of roughly 610 of the donors reported about 260 Gb of sequence data and approximately 120 million unique TCR beta sequences obtained from around 170 million T cells. The T cell repertoires of some 670 subjects were profiled by immunosequencing and related to cytomegalovirus serostatus. To predict cytomegalovirus infection status, the study combined high-throughput TCR immunosequencing, statistical association of individual TCRs with disease status, and machine learning. Among around 400 genotyped donors of the cohort, an average of approximately 240,000 unique TCR beta nucleotide sequences was sequenced per donor, of which approximately 19% were non-productive. Roughly five DR-DQ haplotypes were handled as single units for association and clustering because linkage in the cohort was strong. To decide whether each TCR beta V gene segment behaved as functional or pseudogenic, an earlier analysis of some 600 of the donors relied on high-throughput TCR beta sequencing. Donor age, sex, ethnicity and CMV serostatus were compiled alongside the repertoire data. Besides the first cohort of roughly 700 subjects, a separate validation cohort made up of 120 different subjects was used. In the later analysis, no new phenotypic data were used to find candidate immune exposures; instead, reliance was placed on TCR beta sequences and their occurrence across donors. The study aimed to test whether signatures of past pathogen exposure could be identified by cataloging public T cell receptors. Every repertoire in the discovery cohort had been generated on one and the same sequencing platform. Typing coverage differed by locus: A, B, C, DRB1 and DQB1 were typed in about 620-640 donors, DQA1 in roughly 510, DPA1 in around 600, and DPB1 in 400 to 490. HLA typing included class I and class II loci at four-digit resolution. Of the 300 to 500 genotyped donors, 81% were placed in the genetic ancestry cluster associated with self-reported Caucasian donors. Around 320 gigabases of sequencing data and approximately 84 million unique TCR sequences were included in an early release covering over 600 HLA-typed donors. In a later analysis, previously published TCR beta repertoires from 550 to 700 donors were re-analyzed and high-resolution HLA genotyping was added so that TCR occurrence patterns could be studied. In a later genetic analysis, genome-wide SNP genotypes for about three fifths of the roughly 670 donors were used, and that subset was treated as a discovery cohort. What the study reported, not specific to this receptor: In a later analysis, TCR association rates were found to vary across HLA loci, with the most associated TCRs seen for DRB1 alleles and the fewest for HLA-C alleles. The cohort was sequenced for TCR beta chains only, and without alpha or paired-chain data the features that could be detected were limited. Compared with the approximately 600-donor mean, donors in an Asian-associated ancestry cluster had fewer N-insertions in productive TCRs, according to a later genetic analysis. Sequencing depth was assumed to be roughly uniform across donors in the presence/absence analyses, though that assumption may not hold. Correlated functional status among segregating V segments might be attributable to linkage disequilibrium, but an unknown experimental factor could not be ruled out. Across donors, most TCR sequences were observed very rarely, whereas some public TCRs were present in many individuals. The 87-base-pair reads could not distinguish some IMGT-functional V segments, including TRBV6-2 and TRBV6-3, so those segments were excluded. HLA typing was unavailable for some donors at each locus, so association tests used only the typed subset. In a later analysis, several top co-occurrence clusters were reported to appear linked to parvovirus B19, influenza, CMV and Epstein-Barr virus. An association between a missense DCLRE1C variant and V-gene and J-gene trimming of TCR beta chains was found in a later genetic analysis and replicated in an independent cohort. CMV serostatus was the only immune exposure information available for the cohort. In both the original and validation cohorts, the classifier was reported to diagnose cytomegalovirus status with high specificity and sensitivity. A further reported finding was that TCR beta sequences accurately predicted the HLA-A and HLA-B alleles for most subjects in the first cohort. In an earlier analysis of approximately 600 of the donors, most TCR beta V segments were observed in productive rearrangements about 90% or about 30% of the time, broadly matching IMGT annotations. A cluster of highly shared sequence variants was judged likely to be a technical artifact of the sequencing pipeline. Strong co-occurrence of HLA alleles, especially DR and DQ, made assigning TCR associations to individual alleles difficult. Specific HLA alleles were associated with 18,000 or so TCR beta sequences at a false discovery rate of 0.05 in a later analysis. Three of the identified cytomegalovirus-associated TCR beta chains were confirmed in vitro to be specific for cytomegalovirus antigens. In the study, approximately 150 TCR beta chains were listed as associated with cytomegalovirus. In a later analysis, most CMV-associated TCR beta chains were found to appear HLA-restricted, with HLA associations seemingly driven largely by CMV exposure. Because counts were too low, under 20 rarely observed V segments, including chromosome 9 orphons, were left out of the earlier analysis of a few hundred of the donors. It was suggested by the authors that the approach could potentially be generalized to other disease states and immunological phenotypes. A later analysis found that HLA-associated TCR beta chains were more clonally expanded and had lower generation probabilities than equally common non-associated chains.

The cohort consisted of some 730 healthy bone marrow donors. At the time of sampling, all cohort members were nominally healthy, though unrecorded immune exposures were likely present. The donor was CMV seropositive and was included in the group of 270 or so seropositive cohort members. A peripheral blood sample was collected from each donor, and TCR beta sequencing was performed on peripheral blood mononuclear cells. Genomic DNA extraction from the blood cell samples was performed with the Qiagen DNeasy Blood Extraction Kit. Reading from cysteine to phenylalanine, the CDR3 counts 13 amino acids. The entry retains the CDR3 DNA only, 39 bases that are in frame from base 1. Libraries were constructed by the immunoSEQ multiplex PCR assay. The multiplex PCR relied on a mix of 60 forward primers for TCR Vbeta segments and 13 reverse primers for TCR Jbeta segments. Amplification of the CDR3 region of rearranged TCR beta genes was performed with a multiplex PCR assay on genomic DNA. The amplified TCR beta libraries were sequenced on the Illumina HiSeq System as 87-base-pair reads. The original methods were these. A later analysis counted tens of millions of unique TCR beta chains across the 650 to 700 repertoires, and some 11 million of these chains were shared by at least two donors. To remove PCR and sequencing errors, raw reads were error-corrected and collapsed into unique sequences using a nearest-neighbor algorithm that merged closely related sequences. To assign V, D and J gene segments, CDR3 sequences were aligned to IMGT reference sequences. Each retained sequence needed at least a six-nucleotide match to both a V gene segment and a J gene segment. A rearrangement counted as productive if the CDR3 had no stop codons and remained in frame with V and J, and every other rearrangement counted as non-productive. CDR3 was defined by IMGT convention, running from the second conserved V-encoded cysteine to the conserved J-encoded phenylalanine. In an earlier analysis of 500 to 650 of the donors, sequences lacking an unambiguous match to a single V gene segment were excluded. An earlier analysis of a few hundred of the donors called V segments functional above 56.7% productive rearrangements and segregating when the between-donor standard deviation exceeded 5%. To diagnose cytomegalovirus status from the catalog of TCR beta chain sequences, a statistical classification framework was built. In a later analysis, V and J genes were assigned by comparing TCR nucleotide sequences against IMGT/GENE-DB human TR gene sequences. Using the TCRdist pipeline, a later analysis assigned CDR3 sequences along with most-parsimonious VDJ recombination scenarios. In a later analysis, each TCR beta chain was defined by its CDR3 amino acid sequence together with its V-gene family, and reads lacking a unique V-gene family were excluded. To address suspected cross-contamination and a sequencing artifact, a later analysis removed 592 highly shared, low-generation-probability nucleotide sequences. In a later analysis, a clonal expansion index was calculated for each public chain from normalized within-repertoire ranks of inferred template counts. In a later analysis, generation probabilities were computed with a VDJ recombination model fitted to out-of-frame rearrangements, and the resulting probabilities were checked against IGoR. In a later analysis, TCR-TCR, TCR-HLA and TCR-CMV co-occurrence was scored with hypergeometric tests, and a repertoire-size bias correction was applied to TCR pairs. A later analysis estimated false discovery rates by permuting HLA or CMV assignments 20 times. In a later analysis, co-occurring TCRs were grouped using DBSCAN, and TCRdist sequence similarity was added for clustering within HLA-allele-positive subsets. Co-occurrence clustering excluded repertoires with fewer than 30,000 or more than 120,000 public chains, plus five with anomalous nucleotide sharing. TCRdb retrieved this table from immuneACCESS and kept in-frame rearrangements only. Not all clones are present; in checked studies, unresolved V genes account for under half, and no reason is known for the remainder. V, J and clone size derive from that table, while D and trimming were established from the DNA sequence. For this sample the table gives 150,000 to 200,000 clones, of which around 83% were detected only once. The ten largest clones take up 8.5% of the sample.

As to this clone: Its cognate antigen has yet to be identified. Base qualities were left out, and no much larger clone turns up one base away.

This receptor was obtained from a male donor in good health and CMV-seropositive. Sample: PBMCs. The chain couples TRBV12-2 to TRBJ2-5; TRBD1 is the table's D call, not checked against the DNA. TRBV12-2 is a pseudogene locus. The CDR3 protein sequence reads: CASHVGAKETQYF. The DNA is as follows: TGTGCAAGTCACGTAGGGGCTAAAGAGACCCAGTACTTC.